This T cell receptor (beta chain) was captured by sequencing in a study of radiotherapy plus CTLA-4 blockade in lung cancer. Study as a whole: About 17% of enrolled patients responded objectively, and approximately 34% had disease control.

As concerns this clone: No antigen is known for it.

Broader study findings: Blood-borne expansion of tumor-derived TCR clones followed radiotherapy plus ipilimumab. It was early blood T cell clone dynamics, with interferon-beta, that reportedly best predicted response.

Clones were sequenced by immunoSEQ multiplex PCR, and TCRdb holds only the in-frame ones, with some missing. The sample holds more than 95,000 clones; under 85% are singletons and the top ten take approximately 3%. Germline V lookup: CDR1 SNHLY, CDR2 FYNNEI. There are 15 residues in the CDR3. J gave up 7 bases and V 6 bases, and 6 bases lay outside the gene matches. Patients with chemo-refractory metastatic non-small-cell lung cancer received focal radiation plus CTLA-4 blockade with ipilimumab. This clonotype originated in a human donor with non-small cell lung cancer who had a partial response to radiotherapy plus ipilimumab. Some clones in this sample may be carry-over from other donors' samples. The sequences come from peripheral blood, collected from a patient treated with radiotherapy plus ipilimumab. The genes are TRBV2 and TRBJ2-1; 13 positions agree with TRBD2. CDR3 sequence reads: CASSLGLAGANEQFF. The CDR3 nucleotides read TGTGCCAGCAGCCTTGGACTAGCGGGAGCAAATGAGCAGTTCTTC.